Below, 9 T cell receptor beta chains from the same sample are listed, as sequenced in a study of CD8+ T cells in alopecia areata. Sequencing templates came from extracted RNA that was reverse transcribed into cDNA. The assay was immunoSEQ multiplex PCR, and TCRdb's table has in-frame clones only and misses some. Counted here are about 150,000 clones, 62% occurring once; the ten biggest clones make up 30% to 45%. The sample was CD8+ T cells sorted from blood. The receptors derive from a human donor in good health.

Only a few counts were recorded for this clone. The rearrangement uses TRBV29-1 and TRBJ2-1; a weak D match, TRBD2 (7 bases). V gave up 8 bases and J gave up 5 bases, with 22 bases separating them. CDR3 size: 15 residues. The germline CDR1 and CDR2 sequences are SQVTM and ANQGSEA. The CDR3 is CSSGGLGTLNNEQFF. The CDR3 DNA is TGCAGCTCCGGGGGGCTCGGTACCCTCAACAATGAGCAGTTCTTC.

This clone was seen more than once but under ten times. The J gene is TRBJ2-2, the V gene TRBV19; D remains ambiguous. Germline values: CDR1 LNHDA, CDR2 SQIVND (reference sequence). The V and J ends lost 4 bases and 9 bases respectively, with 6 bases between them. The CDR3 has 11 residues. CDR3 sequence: CASSTRRELFF. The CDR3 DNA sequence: TGTGCCAGTAGTACCCGGAGGGAGCTGTTTTTT.

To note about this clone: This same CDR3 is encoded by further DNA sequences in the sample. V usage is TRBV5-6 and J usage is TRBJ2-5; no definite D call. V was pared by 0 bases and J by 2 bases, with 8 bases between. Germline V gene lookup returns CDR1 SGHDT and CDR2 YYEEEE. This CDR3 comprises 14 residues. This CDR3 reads CASSLGNGQETQYF. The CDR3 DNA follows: TGTGCCAGCAGCTTGGGGAACGGACAAGAGACCCAGTACTTC.

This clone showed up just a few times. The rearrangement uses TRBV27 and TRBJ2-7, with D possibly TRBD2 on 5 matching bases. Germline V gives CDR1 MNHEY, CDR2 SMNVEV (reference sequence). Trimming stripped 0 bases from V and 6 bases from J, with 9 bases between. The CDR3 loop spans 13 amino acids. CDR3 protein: CASSLSGKGEQYF. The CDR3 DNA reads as TGTGCCAGCAGTTTATCCGGGAAAGGCGAGCAGTACTTC.

The DNA for the CDR3 is TGTGCCAGCAGTGTTCTAGCGGTCCACGAGCAGTACTTC. Its protein product is CASSVLAVHEQYF. The V and J genes are TRBV2 and TRBJ2-7, with TRBD2 identical over 7 bases. The CDR3 is 13 residues long. J lost 5 bases, V lost 4 bases, and 5 bases had no gene match. Germline CDR1 SNHLY, CDR2 FYNNEI.

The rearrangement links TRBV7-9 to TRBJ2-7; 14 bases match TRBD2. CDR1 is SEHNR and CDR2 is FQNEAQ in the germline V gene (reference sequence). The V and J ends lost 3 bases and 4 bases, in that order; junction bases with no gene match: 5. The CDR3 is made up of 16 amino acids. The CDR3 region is CASSFGLAGGTYEQYF. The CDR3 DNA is TGTGCCAGCAGCTTCGGACTAGCGGGAGGAACGTACGAGCAGTACTTC.

The CDR3 DNA reads TGCGCCAGCAGCTTGACGGGGACTACCCAAGAGACCCAGTACTTC. This sequence encodes CASSLTGTTQETQYF. The chain links TRBV5-1 to TRBJ2-5; 7 bases map to TRBD2. V lost 1 base to trimming and J lost 1 base; unmatched junction nucleotides: 4. From germline, CDR1 is SGHRS and CDR2 YFSETQ. The CDR3 runs 15 residues.

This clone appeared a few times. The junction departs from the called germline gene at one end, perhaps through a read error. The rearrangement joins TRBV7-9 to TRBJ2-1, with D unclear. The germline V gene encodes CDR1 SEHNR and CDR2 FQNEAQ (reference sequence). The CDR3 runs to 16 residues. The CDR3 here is CASSTQAGRSLDEQFF. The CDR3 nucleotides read TGCGCCAGCAGCACCCAGGCAGGCCGGTCTTTGGATGAGCAGTTCTTC.

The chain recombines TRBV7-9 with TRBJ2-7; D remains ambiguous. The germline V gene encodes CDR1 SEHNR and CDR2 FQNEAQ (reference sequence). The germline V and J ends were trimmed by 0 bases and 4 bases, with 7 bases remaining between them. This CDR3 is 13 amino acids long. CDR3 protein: CASSLALQYEQYF. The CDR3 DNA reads TGTGCCAGCAGCTTAGCGCTTCAATACGAGCAGTACTTC. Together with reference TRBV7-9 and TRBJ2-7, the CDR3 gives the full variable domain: DTGVSQNPRHKITKRGQNVTFRCDPISEHNRLYWYRQTLGQGPEFLTYFQNEAQLEKSRLLSDRFSAERPKGSFSTLEIQRTEQGDSAMYLCASSLALQYEQYFGPGTRLTVT.